The count of the clone carrying this TCR beta chain is one. The source of the sample is a study of blood T cell repertoires in COVID-19. Data came from immunoSEQ multiplex PCR; TCRdb stores just in-frame clones and leaves some out. The data hold nearly 350,000 clones, with around 80% observed a single time. The CDR3 contains 15 residues. V lost 8 bases, J lost 7 bases, and 13 bases stayed unmatched. The germline V gene encodes CDR1 MNHEY and CDR2 SVGAGI. This TCR was sampled from a man aged 25 to 40 with active or convalescent COVID-19. Sequencing was performed on peripheral blood. The V and J genes are TRBV6-5 and TRBJ2-1, with 8 bases aligning to TRBD1. This CDR3 reads CASVPGAGGVNEQFF. DNA for the CDR3: TGTGCCAGCGTGCCTGGGGCAGGGGGCGTGAATGAGCAGTTCTTC.